A selection of T cell receptor beta chains follows, all from one sample in a study of cytomegalovirus exposure and HLA in healthy donors. Profiling relied on immunoSEQ multiplex PCR, and the TCRdb table lists in-frame clones only, not all of them. The sample shows a few hundred thousand clones, approximately 90% of them seen only once. The sample comprised PBMCs. The source of these receptors is a woman between 18 and 29 years old in good health and CMV-seronegative. The CDR3 runs from the conserved cysteine through the conserved F or W. The order of the fields is V gene, clone size, D gene, J gene, CDR3 length, CDR3 DNA, CDR3 protein. A D gene is named only where the DNA matches it firmly. Clone sizes are given selectively: once, few, many, or a class where the clone is expanded.

TRBV7-8	-	-	TRBJ2-7	18	TGTGCCAGCAGTTCTCTTTATCGGGGTGGGCTCTTCTCCTACGAGCAGTACTTC	CASSSLYRGGLFSYEQYF
TRBV2	-	-	TRBJ1-1	17	TGTGCCAGCAGTGATATTTGGACAGCCCTAAGAGGGACTGAAGCTTTCTTT	CASSDIWTALRGTEAFF
TRBV6-5	-	-	TRBJ2-7	14	TGTGCCAGCAGTTACGACAGCCGCTCCTACGAGCAGTACTTC	CASSYDSRSYEQYF
TRBV9	-	-	TRBJ2-7	15	TGTGCCAGCAGCGTAGAGCAAACTAGTCGGTACGAGCAGTACTTC	CASSVEQTSRYEQYF
TRBV5-1	-	-	TRBJ1-5	14	TGCGCCAGCAGCCCTGGGACACTCGATCAGCCCCAGCATTTT	CASSPGTLDQPQHF
TRBV18	few	-	TRBJ2-5	12	TGTGCCAGCTCACCACTCGGAGAGACCCAGTACTTC	CASSPLGETQYF
TRBV5-1	-	TRBD1	TRBJ1-2	15	TGCGCCAGCAGCTTGGGGACAGGGTCGAGGGATGGCTACACCTTC	CASSLGTGSRDGYTF
TRBV7-3	-	-	TRBJ1-2	17	TGTGCCGGCAGCTTAAGCCGGGTCGCGTTACCAAACTACGGCTACACCTTT	CAGSLSRVALPNYGYTF
TRBV9	-	-	TRBJ1-3	14	TGTGCCAGCAGCGGAACAGGAGCAGGAAACACCATATATTTT	CASSGTGAGNTIYF
TRBV10-1	-	-	TRBJ2-7	14	TGCGCCAGCAGTGCGACAGTCCCATCCTACGAGCAGTACTTC	CASSATVPSYEQYF
TRBV5-1	-	-	TRBJ1-1	15	TGCGCCAGCAGCTTATCAGTGCAGAAGAACACTGAAGCTTTCTTT	CASSLSVQKNTEAFF
TRBV6-5	-	-	TRBJ2-1	12	TGTGCCAGCAGCCCCCAGCGCAATGAGCAGTTCTTC	CASSPQRNEQFF
TRBV25-1	-	-	TRBJ2-5	14	TGTGCCAGCAGTGAGGCCTTTATTTATCGGACCCAGTACTTC	CASSEAFIYRTQYF
TRBV30	-	-	TRBJ2-7	15	TGTGCCTGGAGTGGGGGACTTACCCCAACCTACGAGCAGTACTTC	CAWSGGLTPTYEQYF
TRBV2	-	-	TRBJ1-2	13	TGTGCCAGCAGTGACAGGGCTAACTATGGCTACACCTTC	CASSDRANYGYTF
TRBV6-1	-	-	TRBJ1-4	16	TGTGCCAGCAGTGAAGCCGTGGGCCCAACTAATGAAAAACTGTTTTTT	CASSEAVGPTNEKLFF
TRBV19	-	TRBD2	TRBJ2-1	16	TGTGCCAGTACCAAACTGCCCCGGACTAGCGGGACTGAGCAGTTCTTC	CASTKLPRTSGTEQFF
TRBV5-4	-	TRBD2	TRBJ2-7	14	TGTGCCAGCAGCTTGCGACTAGCGGGAGCTGATCAGTACTTC	CASSLRLAGADQYF
TRBV5-4	once	-	TRBJ2-7	13	TGTGCCAGCAGCTTGGGACAGTCCTACGAGCAGTACTTC	CASSLGQSYEQYF
TRBV28	-	-	TRBJ2-6	16	TGTGCCAGCAGTTTAGTACAGCTCTCTGGGGCCAACGTCCTGACTTTC	CASSLVQLSGANVLTF
TRBV11-2	-	TRBD1	TRBJ1-2	15	TGTGCCAGCAGCTTGTTGACAGGGACCTTTAACGGCTACACCTTC	CASSLLTGTFNGYTF
TRBV14	-	TRBD1	TRBJ2-7	14	TGTGCCAGCAGCCTATGGACAGGGGAGAACGAGCAGTACTTC	CASSLWTGENEQYF
TRBV30	-	-	TRBJ2-1	12	TGTGCCTGGCGCTGGGAAGGACTACGTCAGTTCTTC	CAWRWEGLRQFF
TRBV5-6	-	TRBD1	TRBJ1-1	14	TGTGCCAGCAGCATCCTGGGACAGGGGACCGCAGCTTTCTTT	CASSILGQGTAAFF
TRBV28	-	TRBD2	TRBJ2-3	15	TGTGCCAGCAGTCTGGCGGGGGGCGGCACAGATACGCAGTATTTT	CASSLAGGGTDTQYF
TRBV6-5	-	TRBD1	TRBJ2-3	15	TGTGCCAGCGCTCCTACAGGGGCCATCACAGATACGCAGTATTTT	CASAPTGAITDTQYF
TRBV7-9	-	-	TRBJ1-4	14	TGTGCCAGCAGCCCGCTAAACTTCAATGAAAAACTGTTTTTT	CASSPLNFNEKLFF
TRBV27	-	-	TRBJ1-1	14	TGTGCCAGCAGTTTATCAGGGGAGGGAAATGAAGCTTTCTTT	CASSLSGEGNEAFF
TRBV30	-	-	TRBJ1-1	12	TGTGCCTGGTCCCACGGGGACTCTGAAGCTTTCTTT	CAWSHGDSEAFF
TRBV6-1	-	TRBD1	TRBJ1-5	14	TGTGCCACCCGACCGACAGGGAGGAATCAGCCCCAGCATTTT	CATRPTGRNQPQHF
TRBV11-2	-	-	TRBJ1-2	14	TGTGCCAGCAGCCATAACCCGTCCGGCTATGGCTACACCTTC	CASSHNPSGYGYTF